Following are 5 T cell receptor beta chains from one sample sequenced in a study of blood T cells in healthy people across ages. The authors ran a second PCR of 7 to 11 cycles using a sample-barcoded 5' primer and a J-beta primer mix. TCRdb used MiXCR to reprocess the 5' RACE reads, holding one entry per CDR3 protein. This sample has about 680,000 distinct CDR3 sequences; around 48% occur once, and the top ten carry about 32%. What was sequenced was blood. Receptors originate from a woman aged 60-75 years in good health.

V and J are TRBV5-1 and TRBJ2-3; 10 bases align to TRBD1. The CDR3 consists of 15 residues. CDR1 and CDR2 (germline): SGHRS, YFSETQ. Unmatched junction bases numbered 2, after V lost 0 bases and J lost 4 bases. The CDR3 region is CASSLVGQGADTQYF. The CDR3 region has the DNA TGCGCCAGCAGCTTGGTTGGACAGGGGGCAGATACGCAGTATTTT.

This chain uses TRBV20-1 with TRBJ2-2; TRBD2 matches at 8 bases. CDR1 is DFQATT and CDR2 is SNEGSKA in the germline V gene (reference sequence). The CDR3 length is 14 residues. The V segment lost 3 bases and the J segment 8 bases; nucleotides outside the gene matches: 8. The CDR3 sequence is CSASPSGSNGELFF. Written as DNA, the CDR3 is TGCAGTGCTAGCCCCAGCGGGAGCAATGGGGAGCTGTTTTTT.

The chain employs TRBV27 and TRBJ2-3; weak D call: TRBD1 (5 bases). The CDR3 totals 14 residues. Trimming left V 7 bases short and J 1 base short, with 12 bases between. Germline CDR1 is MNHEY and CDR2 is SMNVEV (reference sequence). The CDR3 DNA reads TGTGCCAGCACCCGACAGCCCGGCACAGATACGCAGTATTTT. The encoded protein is CASTRQPGTDTQYF.

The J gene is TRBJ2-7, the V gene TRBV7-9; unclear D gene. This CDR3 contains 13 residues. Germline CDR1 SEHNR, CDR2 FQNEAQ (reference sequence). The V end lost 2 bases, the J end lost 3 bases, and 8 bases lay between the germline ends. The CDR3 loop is CASSLLLGYEQYF. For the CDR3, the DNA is TGTGCCAGCAGCTTACTTTTAGGCTACGAGCAGTACTTC.

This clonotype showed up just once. The CDR3 protein is CASSPGGVNTGELFF. The CDR3 nucleotides read TGTGCCAGCAGCCCAGGGGGCGTCAACACCGGGGAGCTGTTTTTT. The V and J genes are TRBV11-1 and TRBJ2-2; TRBD1 aligns across 8 bases. J gave up 2 bases and V 5 bases, and 4 bases lay outside the gene matches. Germline V CDR1 and CDR2: SGHAT, FQDESV (reference sequence). The CDR3 has 15 residues.